This T cell receptor beta chain was identified in a study of T-cell reconstitution after alpha-beta-depleted transplantation in children. The TCRbeta library incorporated unique molecular identifiers. TCRdb re-derived calls from the PCR reads in MiXCR, one entry per CDR3 protein. The sample lists some 520,000 distinct CDR3 sequences; approximately 29% were seen once. This clonotype was sampled from a human donor who donated a stem cell graft to a child with aplastic anemia. This material consisted of PBMCs from the stem cell graft donor, taken from the stem cell graft.

Here the CDR3 reads CSASGSYEQYF. DNA for the CDR3: TGCAGTGCCAGCGGGAGTTACGAGCAGTACTTC. The chain is built from TRBV20-1 and TRBJ2-7; 8 bases fit TRBD2. V lost 6 bases to trimming and J lost 4 bases; unmatched junction nucleotides: 2. This CDR3 comprises 11 residues. The V gene's germline CDR1 is DFQATT and CDR2 SNEGSKA (reference sequence).